Here is one TCR beta chain with its context. Its specificity is unknown. 5'RACE primed at constant segments yielded TCR alpha and TCR beta cDNA libraries bearing sample barcodes and UMIs. One entry per CDR3 protein, called by TCRdb with MiXCR from the 5' RACE reads. This table has 250,000 or so distinct CDR3 sequences, approximately 9% appearing once. The data were obtained in a study of T-cell memory formation after mild COVID-19. For the study at large: TCR clusters mostly belonged to single donors.

Findings and limits, study-wide: Pre-infection memory already had some responding clones, implying cross-reactive memory joined.

This CDR3 contains 11 residues. Trimming shortened V by 6 bases and J by 15 bases, and 15 bases separated the two germline ends. This chain uses TRBV12-3 or TRBV12-4 with TRBJ2-1; perhaps TRBD2 as D (6 bases). Sequencing used PBMCs or a T cell subset sorted from them (not recorded which). The TCR originated in a man in his late teens or twenties who had mild COVID-19 (a few samples of this study predate the infection). Cell type and time point are not known. CDR3 bases: TGTGCCAGCAGCCTTGAAACTAGCCCGTTCTTC. Translation gives CASSLETSPFF.